The clone carrying this T cell receptor (beta chain) was detected once. Its matching antigen is unknown. This sample is drawn from a study of beta chain features in type 1 diabetes. Study observations and caveats: When Type 1 diabetes patients were examined, their TCRB CDR3s proved moderately but significantly shorter in all four CD4+ subsets. Within the patient group, naive, central memory and Treg TCRB repertoires appeared more similar to each other than within healthy donors. For type 1 diabetes patients, VDJ junctions showed fewer insertions and more deletions.

Every isolated RNA sample was fully reverse transcribed, so sequencing captured expressed TCRB transcripts. TCRdb's copy holds only in-frame clones and misses some; the assay was immunoSEQ multiplex PCR. The top ten clones hold 0.04% of a sample with about 660,000 clones, about an eighth of them seen once. Donors underwent one heparinised blood draw, around 120 mL on average. Purity above 95% was achieved in all sorted populations. The CDR3 consists of 15 residues. Germline CDR1 reads SEHNR; CDR2 reads FQNEAQ (reference sequence). The V end lost 8 bases, the J end lost 3 bases, and 19 bases lay between the germline ends.

Input material: naive CD4+ T cells from blood. J is TRBJ1-2 and V is TRBV7-9; no clear D gene. The clonotype originates from a man aged 18 to 35 with type 1 diabetes. As DNA, the CDR3 is TGTGCCAGCGGCCTCCCGGCGAGGGCCCACTATGGCTACACCTTC. It specifies CASGLPARAHYGYTF.